This TCR beta chain comes out of a study of response to subunit inactivated influenza vaccine. Study-wide findings and caveats: Researchers suggested that each seasonal influenza vaccination recruits few new T cells.

The CDR3 runs to 15 residues. Germline V gives CDR1 SEHNR, CDR2 FQNEAQ (reference sequence). The V and J ends lost 2 bases and 4 bases respectively, with 14 bases between them. This clonotype appeared a few times. Its antigen is unknown. TCRdb itself ran the RT-PCR reads through MiXCR, one entry per CDR3 protein. The sample holds 150,000 or so distinct CDR3 sequences; roughly 10% are singletons and the top ten take about a third. The J gene is TRBJ2-5, the V gene TRBV7-9; D not certain. This specimen consisted of CD8+ T cells sorted from PBMCs, obtained 23 months after vaccination. This TCR was sampled from a man between 50 and 69 years old who received an inactivated influenza vaccine. The CDR3: CASSLTSPRRETQYF. CDR3 coding DNA: TGTGCCAGCAGCTTAACCAGCCCGAGAAGAGAGACCCAGTACTTC.